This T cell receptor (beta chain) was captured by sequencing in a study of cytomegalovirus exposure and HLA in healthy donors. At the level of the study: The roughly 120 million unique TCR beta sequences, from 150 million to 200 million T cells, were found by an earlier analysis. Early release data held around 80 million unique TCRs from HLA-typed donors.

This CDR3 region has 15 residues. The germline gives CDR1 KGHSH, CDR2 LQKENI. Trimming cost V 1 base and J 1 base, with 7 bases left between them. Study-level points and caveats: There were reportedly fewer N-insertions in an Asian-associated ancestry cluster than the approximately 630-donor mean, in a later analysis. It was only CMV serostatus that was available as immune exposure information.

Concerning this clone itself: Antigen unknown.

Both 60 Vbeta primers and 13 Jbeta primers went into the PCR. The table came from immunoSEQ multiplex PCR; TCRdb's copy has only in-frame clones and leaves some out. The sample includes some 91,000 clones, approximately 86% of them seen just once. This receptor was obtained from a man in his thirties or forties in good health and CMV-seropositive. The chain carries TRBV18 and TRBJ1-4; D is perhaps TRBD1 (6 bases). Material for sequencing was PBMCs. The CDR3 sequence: CASSPLQGTNEKLFF. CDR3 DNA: TGTGCCAGCTCACCACTACAGGGAACTAATGAAAAACTGTTTTTT.